The 8 T cell receptor beta chains given below trace back to one sample, sequenced in a study of blood T cell repertoires in COVID-19. Some clones are missing from TCRdb's copy, which holds only in-frame ones; the method was immunoSEQ multiplex PCR. The table lists tens of thousands of clones, around 82% of them singletons. The sequenced sample was peripheral blood. These receptors came from a woman aged 55-69 years with acute or convalescent COVID-19.

The chain is built from TRBV5-8 and TRBJ1-3; no clear D gene. The germline CDR1 and CDR2 sequences are SGHTS and YDEGEE. V lost 4 bases, J lost 1 base, and 9 bases lay in between. The CDR3 is made up of 14 amino acids. DNA for the CDR3: TGTGCCAGCAGCAGAGGGAGTTCTGGAAACACCATATATTTT. It is translated as CASSRGSSGNTIYF.

This rearrangement joins TRBV7-8 to TRBJ1-5; 7 nucleotides line up with TRBD1. V dropped 4 bases and J dropped 4; count of bases not matched to a gene: 7. The CDR3 is 15 residues long. Germline V gene data show CDR1 as SGHVS and CDR2 as FQNEAQ. The CDR3 DNA follows: TGTGCCAGCAGCTACCCAGGGGGAGAGAATCAGCCCCAGCATTTT. It is translated as CASSYPGGENQPQHF.

This chain joins TRBV7-2 and TRBJ1-2; 8 positions match TRBD1. This CDR3 contains 15 residues. The germline CDR1 and CDR2 sequences are SGHTA and FQGNSA. Trimming took 4 bases from V and 6 from J; bases not matched to a gene: 10. Written as DNA, the CDR3 is TGTGCCAGCAGCTCACGGACAGGGTTATATGATGGCTACACCTTC. Translated, it gives CASSSRTGLYDGYTF.

This clone has just a few counts. The chain has TRBV9 and TRBJ2-2; the D is unclear. Germline CDR1 is SGDLS and CDR2 is YYNGEE. There are 15 residues in the CDR3. The V end lost 0 bases, the J end lost 2 bases, and 8 bases lay between the germline ends. CDR3 loop: CASSVDQVNTGELFF. CDR3 DNA sequence: TGTGCCAGCAGCGTAGATCAGGTTAACACCGGGGAGCTGTTTTTT.

This chain links TRBV5-4 with TRBJ1-3; no definite D call. Germline loops: CDR1 SGHNT, CDR2 YYREEE (reference sequence). V gave up 0 bases and J gave up 4 bases, with 14 bases separating them. The CDR3 spans 16 residues. The CDR3 DNA reads TGTGCCAGCAGCTTGGACACAGATATAAGGGGAAACACCATATATTTT. Translating it yields CASSLDTDIRGNTIYF. Variable domain in full (rest from reference TRBV5-4 and TRBJ1-3): ETGVTQSPTHLIKTRGQQVTLRCSSQSGHNTVSWYQQALGQGPQFIFQYYREEENGRGNFPPRFSGLQFPNYSSELNVNALELDDSALYLCASSLDTDIRGNTIYFGEGSWLTVV.

The chain combines TRBV11-1 with TRBJ1-2; maybe TRBD1 (5 bases). The V end lost 0 bases, the J end lost 6 bases, and 17 bases lay between the germline ends. The CDR3 extends over 16 amino acids. CDR1 and CDR2 from the germline V gene are SGHAT and FQDESV (reference sequence). The CDR3 sequence: CASSLAPGQRDDGYTF. The CDR3 bases are TGTGCCAGCAGCTTAGCCCCAGGACAAAGGGATGATGGCTACACCTTC. The whole variable domain, remainder taken from reference TRBV11-1 and TRBJ1-2, is EAEVAQSPRYKITEKSQAVAFWCDPISGHATLYWYRQILGQGPELLVQFQDESVVDDSQLPKDRFSAERLKGVDSTLKIQPAELGDSAMYLCASSLAPGQRDDGYTFGSGTRLTVV.

The V gene is TRBV6-5, the J gene TRBJ2-2; D is uncertain. The CDR3 runs to 15 residues. Germline V gene sequence: CDR1 MNHEY, CDR2 SVGAGI. V shed 1 base and J shed 5 bases, with 11 bases lying between them. Here the CDR3 DNA reads TGTGCCAGCAGTTACTTCCCAGATCGTACCGGGGAGCTGTTTTTT. Translated, it gives CASSYFPDRTGELFF.

The chain carries TRBV27 and TRBJ2-5; D perhaps matches TRBD1 (6 bases). Germline CDR1 and CDR2: MNHEY and SMNVEV (reference sequence). The V and J ends lost 3 bases and 2 bases respectively, with 7 bases between them. The CDR3 is 13 residues long. The CDR3 region has the DNA TGTGCCAGCAGTTTTACAGGGCAAGAGACCCAGTACTTC. Protein sequence: CASSFTGQETQYF.